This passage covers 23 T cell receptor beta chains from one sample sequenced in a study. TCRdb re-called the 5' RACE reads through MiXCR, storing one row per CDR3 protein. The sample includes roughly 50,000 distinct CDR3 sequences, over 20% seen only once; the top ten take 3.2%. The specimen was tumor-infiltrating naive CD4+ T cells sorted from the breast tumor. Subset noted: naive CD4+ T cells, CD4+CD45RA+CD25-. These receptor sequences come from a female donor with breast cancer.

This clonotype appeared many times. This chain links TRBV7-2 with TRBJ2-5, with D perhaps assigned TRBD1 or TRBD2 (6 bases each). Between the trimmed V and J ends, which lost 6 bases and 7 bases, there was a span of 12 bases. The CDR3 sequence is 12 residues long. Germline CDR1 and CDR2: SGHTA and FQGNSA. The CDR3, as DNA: TGTGCCAGCAGTCCGGGGGCGGGGACCCAGTACTTC. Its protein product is CASSPGAGTQYF.

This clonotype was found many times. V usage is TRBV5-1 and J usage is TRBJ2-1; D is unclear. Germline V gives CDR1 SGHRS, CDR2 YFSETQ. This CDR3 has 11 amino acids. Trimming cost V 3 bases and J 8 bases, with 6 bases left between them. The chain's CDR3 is CASSSFDEQFF. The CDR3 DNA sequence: TGCGCCAGCAGCTCCTTCGATGAGCAGTTCTTC.

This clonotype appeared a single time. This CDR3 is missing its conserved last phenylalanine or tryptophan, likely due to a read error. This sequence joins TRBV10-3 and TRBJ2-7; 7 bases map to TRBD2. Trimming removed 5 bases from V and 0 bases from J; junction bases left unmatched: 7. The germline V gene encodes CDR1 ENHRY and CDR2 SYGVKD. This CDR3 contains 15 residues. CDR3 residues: CAISKGLPSSYEQYS. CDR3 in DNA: TGTGCCATCAGTAAGGGACTACCGAGCTCCTACGAGCAGTACTCC.

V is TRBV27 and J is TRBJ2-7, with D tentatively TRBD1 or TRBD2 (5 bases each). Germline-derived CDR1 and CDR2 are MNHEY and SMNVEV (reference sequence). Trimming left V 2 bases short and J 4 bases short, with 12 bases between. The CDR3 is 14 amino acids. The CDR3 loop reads CASSLTGTLYEQYV. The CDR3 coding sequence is TGTGCCAGCAGTTTAACGGGGACCTTATACGAGCAGTACGTC.

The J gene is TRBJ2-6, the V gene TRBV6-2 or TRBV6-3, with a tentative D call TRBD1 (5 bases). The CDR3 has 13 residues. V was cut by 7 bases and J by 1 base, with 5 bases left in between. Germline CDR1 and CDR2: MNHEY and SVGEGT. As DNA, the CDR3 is TGTGCCAGCAAGGGGTCTGGGGCCAACGTCCTGACTTTC. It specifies CASKGSGANVLTF.

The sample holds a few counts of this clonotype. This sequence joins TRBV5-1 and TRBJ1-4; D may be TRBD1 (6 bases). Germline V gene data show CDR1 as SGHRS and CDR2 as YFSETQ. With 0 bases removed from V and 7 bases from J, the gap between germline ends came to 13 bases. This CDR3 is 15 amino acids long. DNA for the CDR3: TGCGCCAGCAGCTTGGAACCGGGGGCGCGTGAAAAACTGTTTTTT. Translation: CASSLEPGAREKLFF.

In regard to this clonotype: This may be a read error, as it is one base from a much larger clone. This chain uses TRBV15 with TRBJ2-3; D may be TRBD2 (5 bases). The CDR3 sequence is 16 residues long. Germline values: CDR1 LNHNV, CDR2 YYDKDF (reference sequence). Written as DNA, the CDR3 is TGTGCCTCCAGCACTAGACTCACATCGGGCACAGATACGCAGTATTTT. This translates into CASSTRLTSGTDTQYF.

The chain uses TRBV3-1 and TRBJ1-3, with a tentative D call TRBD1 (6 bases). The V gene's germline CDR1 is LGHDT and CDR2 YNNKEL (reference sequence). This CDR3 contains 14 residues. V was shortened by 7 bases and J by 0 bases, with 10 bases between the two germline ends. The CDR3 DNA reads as TGTGCCAGCAACGGGGACACCTCTGGAAACACCATATATTTT. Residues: CASNGDTSGNTIYF.

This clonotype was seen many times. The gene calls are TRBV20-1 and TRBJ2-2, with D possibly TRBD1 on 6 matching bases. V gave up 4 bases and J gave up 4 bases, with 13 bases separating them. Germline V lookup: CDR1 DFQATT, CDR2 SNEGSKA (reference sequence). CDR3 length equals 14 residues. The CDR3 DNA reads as TGCAGTGCTATAGGACGAGGGGGCACCGGGGAGCTGTTTTTT. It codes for CSAIGRGGTGELFF.

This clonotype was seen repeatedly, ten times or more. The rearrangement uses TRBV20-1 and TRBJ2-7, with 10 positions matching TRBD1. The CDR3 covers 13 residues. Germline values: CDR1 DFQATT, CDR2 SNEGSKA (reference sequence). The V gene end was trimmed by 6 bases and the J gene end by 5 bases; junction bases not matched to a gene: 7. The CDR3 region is CSAEGQGIDEQYF. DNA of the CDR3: TGCAGTGCCGAGGGACAGGGGATAGACGAGCAGTACTTC.

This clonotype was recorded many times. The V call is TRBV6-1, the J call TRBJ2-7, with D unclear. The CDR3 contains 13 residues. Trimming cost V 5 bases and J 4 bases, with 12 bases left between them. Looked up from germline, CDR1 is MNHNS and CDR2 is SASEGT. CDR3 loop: CASSTVGGYEQYF. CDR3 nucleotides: TGTGCCAGCAGTACAGTGGGCGGATACGAGCAGTACTTC.

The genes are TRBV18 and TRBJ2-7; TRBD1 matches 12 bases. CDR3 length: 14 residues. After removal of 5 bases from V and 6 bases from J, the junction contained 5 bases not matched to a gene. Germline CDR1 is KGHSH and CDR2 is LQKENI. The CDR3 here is CASSNPGQGAEQYF. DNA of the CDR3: TGTGCCAGCTCAAACCCGGGACAGGGGGCCGAGCAGTACTTC.

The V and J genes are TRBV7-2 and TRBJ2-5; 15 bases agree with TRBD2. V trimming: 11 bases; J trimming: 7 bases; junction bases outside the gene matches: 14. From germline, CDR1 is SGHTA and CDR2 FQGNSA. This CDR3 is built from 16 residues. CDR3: CARRSRTSGRAATQYF. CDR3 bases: TGTGCCCGCCGCTCGCGGACTAGCGGGAGGGCTGCGACCCAGTACTTC.

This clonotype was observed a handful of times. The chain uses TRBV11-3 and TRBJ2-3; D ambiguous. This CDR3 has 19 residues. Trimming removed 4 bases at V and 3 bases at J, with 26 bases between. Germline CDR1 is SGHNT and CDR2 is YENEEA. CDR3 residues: CASSSWIVGSQTETDTQYF. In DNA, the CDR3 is TGTGCCAGCAGCTCTTGGATCGTCGGCTCCCAGACGGAGACAGATACGCAGTATTTT.

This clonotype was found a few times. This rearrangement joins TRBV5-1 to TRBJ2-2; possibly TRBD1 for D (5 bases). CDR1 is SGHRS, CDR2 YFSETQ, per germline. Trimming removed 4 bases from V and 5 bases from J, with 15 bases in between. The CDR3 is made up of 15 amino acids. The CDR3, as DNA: TGCGCCAGCAGCCAGTTTTTACCAGGGACCGGGGAGCTGTTTTTT. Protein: CASSQFLPGTGELFF.

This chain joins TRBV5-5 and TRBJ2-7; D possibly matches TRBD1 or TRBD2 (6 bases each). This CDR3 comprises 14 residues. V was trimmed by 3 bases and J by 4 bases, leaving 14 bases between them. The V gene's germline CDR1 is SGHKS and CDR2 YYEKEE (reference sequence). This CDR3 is CASSWFGGGYEQYF. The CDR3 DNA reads TGTGCCAGCAGCTGGTTCGGGGGCGGTTACGAGCAGTACTTC.

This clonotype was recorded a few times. CDR3 sequence: CASSRGGYNEQFF. CDR3 bases: TGTGCCAGCAGCCGCGGGGGATACAATGAGCAGTTCTTC. The chain links TRBV25-1 to TRBJ2-1, with TRBD2 matching 7 bases. Looked up from germline, CDR1 is MGHDK and CDR2 is SYGVNS. Losses at the gene ends were 6 bases for V and 4 bases for J; bases not matched to a gene: 3. The CDR3 extends over 13 amino acids.

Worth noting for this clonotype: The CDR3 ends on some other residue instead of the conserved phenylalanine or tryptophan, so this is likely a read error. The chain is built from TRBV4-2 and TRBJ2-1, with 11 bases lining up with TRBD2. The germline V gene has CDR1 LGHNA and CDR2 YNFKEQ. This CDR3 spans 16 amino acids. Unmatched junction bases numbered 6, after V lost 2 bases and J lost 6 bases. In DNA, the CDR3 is TGTGCCAGCAGCCAACAACTAGCGGGAGAAGGCAATGAGCAGTTCGTC. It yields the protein CASSQQLAGEGNEQFV.

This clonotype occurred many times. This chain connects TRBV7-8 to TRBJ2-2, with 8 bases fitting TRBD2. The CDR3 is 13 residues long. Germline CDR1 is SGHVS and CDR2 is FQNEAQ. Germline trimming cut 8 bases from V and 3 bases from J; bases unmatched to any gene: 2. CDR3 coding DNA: TGTGCCAGCGCGCGGGGGGACACCGGGGAGCTGTTTTTT. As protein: CASARGDTGELFF.

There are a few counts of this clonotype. This CDR3 reads CASSVGAGPGETQYF. The DNA of the CDR3 is TGTGCCAGCAGCGTAGGAGCGGGACCGGGAGAGACCCAGTACTTC. This sequence joins TRBV9 and TRBJ2-5; 7 positions match TRBD2. The germline V gene encodes CDR1 SGDLS and CDR2 YYNGEE. With 0 bases clipped from V and 4 bases from J, the junction kept 6 bases outside the gene matches. The CDR3 contains 15 residues.

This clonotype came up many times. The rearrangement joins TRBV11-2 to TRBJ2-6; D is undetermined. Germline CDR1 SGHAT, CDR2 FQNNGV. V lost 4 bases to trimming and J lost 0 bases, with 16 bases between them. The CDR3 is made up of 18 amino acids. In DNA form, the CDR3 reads TGTGCCAGCAGCTACCTACGGTTACCCACCTCTGGGGCCAACGTCCTGACTTTC. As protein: CASSYLRLPTSGANVLTF.

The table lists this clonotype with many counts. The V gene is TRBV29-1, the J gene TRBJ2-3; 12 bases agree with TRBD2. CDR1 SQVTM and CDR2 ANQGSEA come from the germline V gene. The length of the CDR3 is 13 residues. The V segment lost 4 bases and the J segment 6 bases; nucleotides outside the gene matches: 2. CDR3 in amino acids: CSVGTSGRDTQYF. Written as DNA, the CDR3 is TGCAGCGTTGGCACTAGCGGGAGGGATACGCAGTATTTT.

The CDR3 loop is CASSLLGTEQFF. DNA of the CDR3: TGTGCCAGCAGCTTATTAGGCACAGAGCAGTTCTTC. The chain combines TRBV7-2 with TRBJ2-1; D call uncertain. CDR1 and CDR2 (germline): SGHTA, FQGNSA. Trimming removed 2 bases at V and 10 bases at J, with 9 bases between. CDR3 length: 12 amino acids.